A single sample gave rise to the 19 T cell receptor beta chains below, sequenced in a study of regulatory T cells in long-lasting Graves disease. According to the study, TCR beta libraries were built with iRepertoire HTBI primers and CDR3-region Arm-PCR. Via MiXCR, TCRdb re-called the multiplex PCR reads, giving one row per CDR3 protein. Found here are about 360,000 distinct CDR3 sequences, 15% to 20% of them singletons; the top ten hold around 20%. Time point noted: newly diagnosed GD, antithyroid drugs for less than 3 months. With RNA extracted from PBMCs as input, the TCR library was made. This sample also belongs to another study, concerning T cells in Graves' hyperthyroidism and ophthalmopathy.

The sample in question was peripheral blood mononuclear cells (PBMCs), obtained at new diagnosis, from a patient treated with antithyroid drugs. The receptors originated from a woman between 18 and 30 years old with Graves disease.

Of note for this clonotype: A read error is possible here, since a much larger clone lies one base away. No conserved phenylalanine or tryptophan ends this CDR3, so it is likely a read error. The gene calls are TRBV6-1 and TRBJ2-3; 7 bases map to TRBD2. The germline gives CDR1 MNHNS, CDR2 SASEGT. With 6 bases clipped from V and 0 bases from J, the junction kept 12 bases outside the gene matches. The CDR3 has 17 amino acids. The CDR3 sequence: CASSQGVAGPSTDTQYS. The CDR3 bases are TGTGCCAGCAGCCAAGGCGTAGCGGGCCCTAGCACAGATACGCAGTATTCT.

This clonotype appeared a few times. The CDR3: CSARVNTGDGYTF. CDR3 in DNA: TGCAGTGCTAGAGTCAATACAGGGGATGGCTACACCTTC. The V call is TRBV20-1, the J call TRBJ1-2, with 7 bases lining up with TRBD1. CDR3 length equals 13 residues. The J segment lost 6 bases and the V segment lost 1 base, leaving 5 bases of the junction unmatched. Per germline, CDR1 DFQATT and CDR2 SNEGSKA (reference sequence).

This clonotype turned up a few times. The V call is TRBV18, the J call TRBJ1-2; no firm D call. CDR3 length: 15 amino acids. The ends were cut back, 0 bases at V and 2 bases at J, with 10 bases in the middle. Germline CDR1 KGHSH, CDR2 LQKENI. The DNA of the CDR3 is TGTGCCAGCTCACCACCCAGCGAAGAAAACTATGGCTACACCTTC. Translated: CASSPPSEENYGYTF.

This clonotype was counted many times. The chain is built from TRBV7-3 and TRBJ2-1; 7 bases are a match to TRBD2. The V segment lost 5 bases and the J segment 5 bases; nucleotides outside the gene matches: 9. The germline V gene has CDR1 SGHTA and CDR2 FQGTGA. The CDR3 totals 15 residues. CDR3 nucleotide sequence: TGTGCCAGCAGCCTCCATCTGGCGGGGGACAATGAGCAGTTCTTC. This sequence encodes CASSLHLAGDNEQFF.

This clonotype has a count of ten or more. The chain joins TRBV4-1 to TRBJ2-7, with 9 bases that match TRBD1. The germline V gene encodes CDR1 MGHRA and CDR2 YSYEKL. The CDR3 sequence is 15 residues long. V shed 1 base, J shed 2 bases, and the junction held 3 bases outside the gene matches. The CDR3 coding sequence is TGCGCCAGCAGCCAAGGGACAGGGGATACCTACGAGCAGTACTTC. Amino acid sequence: CASSQGTGDTYEQYF.

This clonotype was seen repeatedly, ten times or more. The chain has TRBV15 and TRBJ1-5, with D unclear. The ends were cut back, 0 bases at V and 1 base at J, with 13 bases in the middle. The germline gives CDR1 LNHNV, CDR2 YYDKDF (reference sequence). The CDR3 totals 17 residues. The CDR3 coding sequence is TGTGCCACCAGCAGAGAGCGACGGACTAACAGCAATCAGCCCCAGCATTTT. It translates to CATSRERRTNSNQPQHF.

The chain is built from TRBV15 and TRBJ1-5; D uncertain. Per germline, CDR1 LNHNV and CDR2 YYDKDF (reference sequence). CDR3 size: 11 residues. Trimming removed 8 bases at V and 7 bases at J, with 9 bases between. CDR3 sequence (DNA): TGTGCCACCTACCCCTTACAGCCCCAGCATTTT. Amino acids: CATYPLQPQHF.

V is TRBV7-9 and J is TRBJ2-7; 12 nucleotides agree with TRBD1. Germline loops: CDR1 SEHNR, CDR2 FQNEAQ (reference sequence). V trimming: 4 bases; J trimming: 4 bases; junction bases outside the gene matches: 5. The CDR3 sequence is 15 residues long. CDR3 in DNA: TGTGCCAGCAGCTGGGGGACAGGGGGCGGGTACGAGCAGTACTTC. This codes for CASSWGTGGGYEQYF.

This clonotype was detected ten times or more. The chain employs TRBV9 and TRBJ1-1; a weak D match, TRBD1 (5 bases). V was cut by 4 bases and J by 5 bases, with 21 bases left in between. The CDR3 consists of 16 residues. In germline, CDR1 is SGDLS, CDR2 YYNGEE. DNA for the CDR3: TGTGCCAGCAGCCCCCCGGGGTTAGGGGTCAGGACTGAAGCTTTCTTT. Amino acid sequence: CASSPPGLGVRTEAFF.

This clonotype was counted at least ten times. This rearrangement joins TRBV18 to TRBJ2-2, with 8 bases fitting TRBD1. The germline gives CDR1 KGHSH, CDR2 LQKENI. CDR3 size: 16 residues. The junction had 7 bases not matched to a gene; V was cut back by 6 bases and J by 1 base. CDR3 protein: CASSRNRGENTGELFF. The DNA of the CDR3 is TGTGCCAGCTCGCGAAACAGGGGGGAGAACACCGGGGAGCTGTTTTTT. The entire variable domain, with the rest obtained from reference TRBV18 and TRBJ2-2, is as follows: NAGVMQNPRHLVRRRGQEARLRCSPMKGHSHVYWYRQLPEEGLKFMVYLQKENIIDESGMPKERFSAEFPKEGPSILRIQQVVRGDSAAYFCASSRNRGENTGELFFGEGSRLTVL.

This clonotype was counted between two and nine times. The genes are TRBV5-1 and TRBJ2-4; TRBD1 aligns across 7 bases. Losses at the gene ends were 4 bases for V and 7 bases for J; bases not matched to a gene: 8. From germline, CDR1 is SGHRS and CDR2 YFSETQ. The CDR3 length is 14 residues. The CDR3 is CASSPLTGLNIQYF. The CDR3 region has the DNA TGCGCCAGCAGCCCACTGACAGGGTTGAACATTCAGTACTTC.

This clonotype was recorded a few times. The chain is built from TRBV12-3 or TRBV12-4 and TRBJ1-4; D not resolved. The V end lost 8 bases, the J end lost 4 bases, and 17 bases lay between the germline ends. This CDR3 comprises 15 residues. CDR3 sequence (DNA): TGTGCCAGCCTCTCCTCGGGGAGGGTTAATGAAAAACTGTTTTTT. Its protein product is CASLSSGRVNEKLFF.

In this sample, this clonotype turned up many times. At one of its ends the junction is not consistent with the germline gene, which may arise from a read error. The chain uses TRBV5-1 and TRBJ1-1; D might be TRBD1 (5 bases). Germline V gives CDR1 SGHRS, CDR2 YFSETQ. The CDR3 loop spans 15 amino acids. As DNA, the CDR3 is TGTGCCAGCAGCTCATCGCCCACAGGAACCACTGAAGCTTTCTTT. Encoded protein: CASSSSPTGTTEAFF.

This rearrangement joins TRBV6-4 to TRBJ1-1, with a weak D call TRBD1 (5 bases). CDR1 is MRHNA and CDR2 is SNTAGT in the germline V gene. Trimming took 0 bases from V and 6 from J, leaving 8 bases between them. The CDR3 extends over 13 amino acids. Here the CDR3 reads CASSDSWGAEAFF. CDR3 nucleotide sequence: TGTGCCAGCAGTGACTCCTGGGGGGCTGAAGCTTTCTTT.

This clonotype has just a few counts. The chain carries TRBV5-6 and TRBJ2-3, with D perhaps matching TRBD1 (5 bases). Germline V gene data show CDR1 as SGHDT and CDR2 as YYEEEE. The CDR3 sequence is 13 residues long. With 4 bases removed from V and 8 bases from J, the gap between germline ends came to 14 bases. CDR3 sequence (DNA): TGTGCCAGCAGCCGCCGGGCTGACAGTACGCAGTATTTT. It encodes CASSRRADSTQYF.

There are many counts of this clonotype. The chain carries TRBV28 and TRBJ1-1, with 9 nucleotides matching TRBD1. This CDR3 is built from 15 residues. CDR1 MDHEN and CDR2 SYDVKM come from the germline V gene. The J segment lost 5 bases and the V segment lost 4 bases, leaving 8 bases of the junction unmatched. CDR3 sequence (DNA): TGTGCCAGCAGTTCGTCGACAGGGGGTGGGACTGAAGCTTTCTTT. This codes for CASSSSTGGGTEAFF.

This clonotype was observed a handful of times. The V call is TRBV18, the J call TRBJ2-4; TRBD1 aligns across 11 bases. The junction had 19 bases not matched to a gene; V was cut back by 6 bases and J by 0 bases. The germline gives CDR1 KGHSH, CDR2 LQKENI. The CDR3 length is 21 residues. The CDR3, as DNA: TGTGCCAGCTCGCAAAAACCCCGGGACAGGGGGATTTTGGTAGCCAAAAACATTCAGTACTTC. Amino acids: CASSQKPRDRGILVAKNIQYF.

As for this clonotype: A much larger clone differs by one base, so this may be a read error. CDR3 residues: CASSLSPGLSNSEQFF. In DNA, the CDR3 is TGTGCCAGCTCACTCTCCCCGGGACTTTCGAACAGTGAGCAGTTCTTC. The rearrangement links TRBV18 to TRBJ2-1, with a possible D match to TRBD2 (6 bases). Germline values: CDR1 KGHSH, CDR2 LQKENI. The CDR3 extends over 16 amino acids. Trimming removed 4 bases at V and 9 bases at J, with 22 bases between.

There are many counts of this clonotype. V gene TRBV7-3 combines with J gene TRBJ2-3, with a possible D match to TRBD1 (6 bases). Trimming took off 5 bases at V and 5 bases at J, with 20 bases between the two ends. The CDR3 is made up of 16 amino acids. The germline V gene encodes CDR1 SGHTA and CDR2 FQGTGA. DNA of the CDR3: TGTGCCAGCAGCCCATCTCAGGGGATGGGGGTAGATACGCAGTATTTT. This codes for CASSPSQGMGVDTQYF.